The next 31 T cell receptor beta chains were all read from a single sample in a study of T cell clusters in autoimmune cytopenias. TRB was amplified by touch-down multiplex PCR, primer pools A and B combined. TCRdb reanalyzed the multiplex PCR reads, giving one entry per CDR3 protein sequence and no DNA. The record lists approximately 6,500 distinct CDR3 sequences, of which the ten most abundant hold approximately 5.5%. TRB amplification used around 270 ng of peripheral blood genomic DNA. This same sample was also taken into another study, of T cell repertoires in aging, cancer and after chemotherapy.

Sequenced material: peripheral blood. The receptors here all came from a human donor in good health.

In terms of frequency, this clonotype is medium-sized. CDR3: CSVESKGRLETQYF. V gene TRBV29-1 combines with J gene TRBJ2-5; TCRdb indicates TRBD1, and absent DNA this call remains unverified. Germline values: CDR1 SQVTM, CDR2 ANQGSEA. The CDR3 is made up of 14 amino acids.

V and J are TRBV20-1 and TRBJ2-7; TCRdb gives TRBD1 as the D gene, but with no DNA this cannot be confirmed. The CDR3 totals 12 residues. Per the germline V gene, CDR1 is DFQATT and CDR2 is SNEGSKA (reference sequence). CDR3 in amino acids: CSATGLRYEQYF.

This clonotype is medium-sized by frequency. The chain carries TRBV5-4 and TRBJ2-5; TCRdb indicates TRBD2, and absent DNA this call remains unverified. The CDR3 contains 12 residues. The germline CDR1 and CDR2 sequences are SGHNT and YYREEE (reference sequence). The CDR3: CASSREEETQYF.

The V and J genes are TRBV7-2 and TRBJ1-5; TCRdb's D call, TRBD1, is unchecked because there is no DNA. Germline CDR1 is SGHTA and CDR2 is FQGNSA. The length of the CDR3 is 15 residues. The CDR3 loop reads CASSLGDGKDQPQHF.

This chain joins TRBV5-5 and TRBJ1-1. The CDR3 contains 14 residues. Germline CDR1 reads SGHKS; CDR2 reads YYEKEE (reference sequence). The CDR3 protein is CASSWDTLNTEAFF.

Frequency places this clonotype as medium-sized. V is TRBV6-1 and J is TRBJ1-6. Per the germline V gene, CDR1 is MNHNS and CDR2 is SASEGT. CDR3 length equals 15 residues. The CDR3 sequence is CASSETGSYNSPLHF.

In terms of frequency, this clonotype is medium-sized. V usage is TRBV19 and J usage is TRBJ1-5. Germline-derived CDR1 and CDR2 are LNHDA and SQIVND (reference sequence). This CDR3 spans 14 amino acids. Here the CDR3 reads CASSWLDSNQPQHF.

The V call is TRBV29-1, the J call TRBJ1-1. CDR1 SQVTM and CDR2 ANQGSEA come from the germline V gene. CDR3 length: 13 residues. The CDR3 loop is CSVEGGEVTEAFF.

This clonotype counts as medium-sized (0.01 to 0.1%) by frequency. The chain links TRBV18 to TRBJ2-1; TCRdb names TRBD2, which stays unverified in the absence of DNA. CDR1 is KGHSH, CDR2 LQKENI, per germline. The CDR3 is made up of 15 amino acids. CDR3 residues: CASHLGTSYGYEQFF.

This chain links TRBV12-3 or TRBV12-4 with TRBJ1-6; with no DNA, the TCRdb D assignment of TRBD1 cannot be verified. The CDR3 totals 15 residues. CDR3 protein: CASSVETGNNSPLHF.

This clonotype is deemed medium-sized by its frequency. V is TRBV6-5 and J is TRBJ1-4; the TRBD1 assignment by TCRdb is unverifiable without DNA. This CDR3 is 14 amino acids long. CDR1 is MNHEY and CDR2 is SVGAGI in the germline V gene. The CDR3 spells CASSPRDSNEKLFF.

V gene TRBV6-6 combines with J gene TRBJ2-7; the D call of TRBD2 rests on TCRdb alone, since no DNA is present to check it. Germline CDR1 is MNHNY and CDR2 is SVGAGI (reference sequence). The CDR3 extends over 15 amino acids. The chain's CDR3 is CASSHGGSPTYEQYF.

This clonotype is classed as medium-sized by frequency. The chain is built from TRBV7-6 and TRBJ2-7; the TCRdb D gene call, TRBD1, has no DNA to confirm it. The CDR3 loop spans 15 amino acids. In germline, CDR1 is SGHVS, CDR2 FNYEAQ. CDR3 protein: CASSLVSGRYYEQYF.

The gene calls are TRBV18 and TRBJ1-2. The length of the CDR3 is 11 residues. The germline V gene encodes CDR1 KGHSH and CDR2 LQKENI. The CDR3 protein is CASSPKDGYTF.

The CDR3 spells CASSLIVLQGRNNYGYTF. The V and J genes are TRBV12-3 or TRBV12-4 and TRBJ1-2. The CDR3 is 18 amino acids.

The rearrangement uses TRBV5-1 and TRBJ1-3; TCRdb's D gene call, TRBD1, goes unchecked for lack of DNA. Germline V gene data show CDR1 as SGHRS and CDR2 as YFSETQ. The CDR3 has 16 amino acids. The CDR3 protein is CASSLVDSYSGNTIYF.

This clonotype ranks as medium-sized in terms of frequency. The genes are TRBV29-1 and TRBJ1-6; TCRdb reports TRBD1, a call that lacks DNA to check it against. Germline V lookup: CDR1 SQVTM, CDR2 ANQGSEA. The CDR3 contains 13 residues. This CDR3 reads CSFRQVENSPLHF.

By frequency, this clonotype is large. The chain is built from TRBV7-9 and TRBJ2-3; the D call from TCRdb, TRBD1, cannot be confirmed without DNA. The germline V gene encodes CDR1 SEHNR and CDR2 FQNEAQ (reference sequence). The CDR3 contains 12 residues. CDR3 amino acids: CASNRARDTQYF.

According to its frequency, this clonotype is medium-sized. The CDR3 reads CASMRLAGDGQETQYF. The genes are TRBV5-1 and TRBJ2-5; TCRdb's D call of TRBD2 is untestable without DNA. Germline CDR1 and CDR2: SGHRS and YFSETQ. This CDR3 spans 16 amino acids. The full variable domain, rest sourced from reference TRBV5-1 and TRBJ2-5, is KAGVTQTPRYLIKTRGQQVTLSCSPISGHRSVSWYQQTPGQGLQFLFEYFSETQRNKGNFPGRFSGRQFSNSRSEMNVSTLELGDSALYLCASMRLAGDGQETQYFGPGTRLLVL.

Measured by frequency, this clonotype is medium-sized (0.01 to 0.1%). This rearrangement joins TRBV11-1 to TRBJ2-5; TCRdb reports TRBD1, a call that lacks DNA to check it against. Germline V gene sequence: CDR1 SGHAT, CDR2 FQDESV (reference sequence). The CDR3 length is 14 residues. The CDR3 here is CASSSRQNQETQYF.

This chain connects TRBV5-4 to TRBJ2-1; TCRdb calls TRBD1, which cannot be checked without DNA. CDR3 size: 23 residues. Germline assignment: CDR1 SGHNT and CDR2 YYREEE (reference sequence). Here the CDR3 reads CASSFNTGPGTGRLAGEYNEQFF. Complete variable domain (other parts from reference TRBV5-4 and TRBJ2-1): ETGVTQSPTHLIKTRGQQVTLRCSSQSGHNTVSWYQQALGQGPQFIFQYYREEENGRGNFPPRFSGLQFPNYSSELNVNALELDDSALYLCASSFNTGPGTGRLAGEYNEQFFGPGTRLTVL.

The CDR3 loop is CASSLVRGERDEQFF. V usage is TRBV5-1 and J usage is TRBJ2-1; TCRdb calls TRBD1, which cannot be checked without DNA. CDR3 length: 15 residues. Looked up from germline, CDR1 is SGHRS and CDR2 is YFSETQ.

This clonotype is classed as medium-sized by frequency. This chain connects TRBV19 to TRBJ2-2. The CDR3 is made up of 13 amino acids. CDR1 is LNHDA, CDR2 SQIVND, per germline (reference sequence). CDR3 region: CASSIGWNGELFF. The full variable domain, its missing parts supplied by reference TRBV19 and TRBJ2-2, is DGGITQSPKYLFRKEGQNVTLSCEQNLNHDAMYWYRQDPGQGLRLIYYSQIVNDFQKGDIAEGYSVSREKKESFPLTVTSAQKNPTAFYLCASSIGWNGELFFGEGSRLTVL.

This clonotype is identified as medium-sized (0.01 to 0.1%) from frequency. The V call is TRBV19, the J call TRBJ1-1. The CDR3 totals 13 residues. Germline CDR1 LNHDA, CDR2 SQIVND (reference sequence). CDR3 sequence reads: CASTAPLGTEAFF. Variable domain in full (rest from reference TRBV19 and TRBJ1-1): DGGITQSPKYLFRKEGQNVTLSCEQNLNHDAMYWYRQDPGQGLRLIYYSQIVNDFQKGDIAEGYSVSREKKESFPLTVTSAQKNPTAFYLCASTAPLGTEAFFGQGTRLTVV.

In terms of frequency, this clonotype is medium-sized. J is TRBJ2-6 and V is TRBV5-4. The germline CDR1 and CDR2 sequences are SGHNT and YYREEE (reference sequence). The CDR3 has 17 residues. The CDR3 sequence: CASSLLFGASGANVLTF.

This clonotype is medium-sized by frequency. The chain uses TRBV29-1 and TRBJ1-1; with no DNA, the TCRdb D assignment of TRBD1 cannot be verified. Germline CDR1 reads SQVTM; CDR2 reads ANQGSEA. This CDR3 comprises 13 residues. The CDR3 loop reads CSVVSRQGAEAFF.

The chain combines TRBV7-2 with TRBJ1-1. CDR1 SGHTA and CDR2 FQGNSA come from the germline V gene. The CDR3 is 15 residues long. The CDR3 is CASSLIKGSNTEAFF.

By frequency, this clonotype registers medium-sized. The CDR3 spells CASSLGTDSYEQYF. The rearrangement links TRBV13 to TRBJ2-7. The CDR3 is made up of 14 amino acids. CDR1 and CDR2 from the germline V gene are PRHDT and FYEKMQ (reference sequence).

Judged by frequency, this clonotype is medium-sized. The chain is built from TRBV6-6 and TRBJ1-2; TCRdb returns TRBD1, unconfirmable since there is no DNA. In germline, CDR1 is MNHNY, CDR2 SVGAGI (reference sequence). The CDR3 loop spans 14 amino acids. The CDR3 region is CASSYDRGRGGYTF.

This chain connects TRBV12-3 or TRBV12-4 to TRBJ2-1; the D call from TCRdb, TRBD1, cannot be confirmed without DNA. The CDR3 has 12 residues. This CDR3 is CASLGRNNEQFF.

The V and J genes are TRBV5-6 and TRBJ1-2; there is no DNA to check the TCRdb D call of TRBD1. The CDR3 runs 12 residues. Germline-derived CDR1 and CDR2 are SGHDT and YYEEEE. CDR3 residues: CARESGQGGYTF.